The T cell receptor beta chain described here comes from a study of cytomegalovirus exposure and HLA in healthy donors. The germline CDR1 and CDR2 sequences are MGHRA and YSYEKL. This CDR3 contains 15 residues. The ends were cut back, 0 bases at V and 0 bases at J, with 6 bases in the middle. Researchers ran the PCR with 60 Vbeta and 13 Jbeta primers. The table came from immunoSEQ multiplex PCR; TCRdb's copy has only in-frame clones and leaves some out. The table lists about 110,000 clones, about 76% of them singletons. Concerning this clone: Its specificity is unknown.

Study-level points and caveats: By a later analysis, the bulk of CMV-associated TCR beta chains appeared HLA-restricted. At a 0.05 false discovery rate, a later analysis found 16,951 TCR beta sequences to be associated with HLA alleles.

The material sequenced was PBMCs. The source is a man aged 30-40 years in good health and CMV-seropositive. The J gene is TRBJ2-1, the V gene TRBV4-1; tentative D call: TRBD2 (6 bases). CDR3: CASSQEGGSYNEQFF. Written as DNA, the CDR3 is TGCGCCAGCAGCCAAGAGGGGGGCTCCTACAATGAGCAGTTCTTC.